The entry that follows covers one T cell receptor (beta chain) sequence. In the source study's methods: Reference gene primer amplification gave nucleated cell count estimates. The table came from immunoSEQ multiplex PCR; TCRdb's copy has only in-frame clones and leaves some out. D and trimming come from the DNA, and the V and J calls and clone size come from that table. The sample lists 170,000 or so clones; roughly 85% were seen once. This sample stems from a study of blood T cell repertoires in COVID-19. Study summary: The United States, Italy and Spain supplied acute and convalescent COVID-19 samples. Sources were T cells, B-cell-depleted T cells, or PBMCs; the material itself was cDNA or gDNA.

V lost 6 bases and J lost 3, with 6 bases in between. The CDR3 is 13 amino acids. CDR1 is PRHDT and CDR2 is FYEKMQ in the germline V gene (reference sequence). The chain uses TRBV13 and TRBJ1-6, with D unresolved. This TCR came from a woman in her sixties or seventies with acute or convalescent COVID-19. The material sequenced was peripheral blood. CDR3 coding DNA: TGTGCCAGCAGGGCAGACTATAATTCACCCCTCCACTTT. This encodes CASRADYNSPLHF. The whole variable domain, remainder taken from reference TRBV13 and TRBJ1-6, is AAGVIQSPRHLIKEKRETATLKCYPIPRHDTVYWYQQGPGQDPQFLISFYEKMQSDKGSIPDRFSAQQFSDYHSELNMSSLELGDSALYFCASRADYNSPLHFGNGTRLTVT.